Presented here are 26 T cell receptor beta chains from one specimen sequenced in a study of T cell changes during pregnancy in multiple sclerosis. Here immunoSEQ multiplex PCR was the method, and the copy in TCRdb shows in-frame clones only, minus some. In the table there are just under 65,000 clones, 90% of which are singletons. The starting material was peripheral blood, obtained in the second trimester of pregnancy. The receptors derive from a female donor in good health, enrolled as a control in a pregnancy study.

The chain joins TRBV11-2 to TRBJ2-2, with TRBD2 matching 8 bases. The CDR3 length is 15 residues. Trimming removed 0 bases from V and 5 bases from J; junction bases left unmatched: 2. Germline V gene sequence: CDR1 SGHAT, CDR2 FQNNGV. The CDR3 protein is CASSLEAGGTGELFF. CDR3 sequence (DNA): TGTGCCAGCAGCTTAGAGGCGGGGGGAACCGGGGAGCTGTTTTTT. Filled out from reference TRBV11-2 and TRBJ2-2, the complete variable domain reads EAGVAQSPRYKIIEKRQSVAFWCNPISGHATLYWYQQILGQGPKLLIQFQNNGVVDDSQLPKDRFSAERLKGVDSTLKIQPAKLEDSAVYLCASSLEAGGTGELFFGEGSRLTVL.

This chain joins TRBV2 and TRBJ2-7; 7 bases match TRBD2. Trimming removed 8 bases from V and 0 bases from J; junction bases left unmatched: 7. Germline values: CDR1 SNHLY, CDR2 FYNNEI. CDR3 length: 14 amino acids. DNA for the CDR3: TGTGCCAGCGGGGGGGGAGACTCCTCCTACGAGCAGTACTTC. Translating gives CASGGGDSSYEQYF. The full variable domain, completed using reference TRBV2 and TRBJ2-7, is EPEVTQTPSHQVTQMGQEVILRCVPISNHLYFYWYRQILGQKVEFLVSFYNNEISEKSEIFDDQFSVERPDGSNFTLKIRSTKLEDSAMYFCASGGGDSSYEQYFGPGTRLTVT.

The chain combines TRBV27 with TRBJ2-7; 11 positions match TRBD2. With V trimmed by 6 bases and J by 4 bases, 14 bases remained unmatched. Germline V lookup: CDR1 MNHEY, CDR2 SMNVEV (reference sequence). The CDR3 loop spans 17 amino acids. CDR3 residues: CASRHSLGTSGSYEQYF. DNA for the CDR3: TGTGCCAGCAGACACTCACTAGGGACTAGCGGAAGTTACGAGCAGTACTTC.

The rearrangement links TRBV4-1 to TRBJ2-1; possibly TRBD2 for D (5 bases). The CDR3 extends over 14 amino acids. CDR1 is MGHRA, CDR2 YSYEKL, per germline. Trimming pared 1 base from V and 11 bases from J, leaving 15 bases between. The CDR3 loop reads CASSQVPAAHKQFF. As DNA, the CDR3 is TGCGCCAGCAGCCAAGTCCCAGCGGCCCACAAGCAGTTCTTC.

The rearrangement links TRBV2 to TRBJ2-7; TRBD1 matches 9 bases. The V gene's germline CDR1 is SNHLY and CDR2 FYNNEI. The CDR3 loop spans 15 amino acids. After removal of 8 bases from V and 2 bases from J, the junction contained 10 bases not matched to a gene. The chain's CDR3 is CASDPGGTGTYEQYF. CDR3 nucleotide sequence: TGTGCCAGCGACCCAGGAGGGACAGGGACCTACGAGCAGTACTTC.

This sequence joins TRBV5-1 and TRBJ1-3, with D tentatively TRBD1 (6 bases). CDR3 size: 17 residues. The germline gives CDR1 SGHRS, CDR2 YFSETQ. Trimming shortened V by 5 bases and J by 0 bases, and 18 bases separated the two germline ends. The CDR3, as DNA: TGCGCCAGCAGTATGACACAGGGTATCGGCTCTGGAAACACCATATATTTT. Translating it yields CASSMTQGIGSGNTIYF. Based on the CDR3 plus reference TRBV5-1 and TRBJ1-3, the full variable domain is KAGVTQTPRYLIKTRGQQVTLSCSPISGHRSVSWYQQTPGQGLQFLFEYFSETQRNKGNFPGRFSGRQFSNSRSEMNVSTLELGDSALYLCASSMTQGIGSGNTIYFGEGSWLTVV.

V and J are TRBV14 and TRBJ2-7; D is uncertain. The ends were cut back, 6 bases at V and 2 bases at J, with 11 bases in the middle. CDR3 length equals 13 residues. Germline V lookup: CDR1 SGHDN, CDR2 FVKESK. CDR3 nucleotides: TGTGCCAGCAGTGCTCACAGAGCCTACGAGCAGTACTTC. Encoded protein: CASSAHRAYEQYF.

This chain connects TRBV2 to TRBJ2-3; D perhaps matches TRBD2 (6 bases). The CDR3 extends over 14 amino acids. The germline V gene encodes CDR1 SNHLY and CDR2 FYNNEI. Trimming took 5 bases from V and 3 from J, leaving 12 bases between them. The DNA for the CDR3 is TGTGCCAGCAGTCCCTTCGGGGGAACAGATACGCAGTATTTT. Translating it yields CASSPFGGTDTQYF.

This chain uses TRBV5-6 with TRBJ2-7; D perhaps matches TRBD1 (6 bases). With 7 bases removed from V and 0 bases from J, the gap between germline ends came to 23 bases. The CDR3 extends over 17 amino acids. Looked up from germline, CDR1 is SGHDT and CDR2 is YYEEEE. This CDR3 is CASRNTPYRVSSYEQYF. In DNA, the CDR3 is TGTGCCAGCCGAAATACCCCCTACAGGGTAAGCTCCTACGAGCAGTACTTC.

V usage is TRBV28 and J usage is TRBJ2-5, with 7 bases lining up with TRBD2. The germline V gene has CDR1 MDHEN and CDR2 SYDVKM. The CDR3 has 11 amino acids. The J segment lost 5 bases and the V segment lost 11 bases, leaving 5 bases of the junction unmatched. As DNA, the CDR3 is TGTGCCGTCATGCGGGGGGAGACCCAGTACTTC. It specifies CAVMRGETQYF.

V gene TRBV5-5 combines with J gene TRBJ1-5; D is unresolved. CDR1 is SGHKS, CDR2 YYEKEE, per germline (reference sequence). Trimming removed 4 bases from V and 2 bases from J, with 13 bases in between. This CDR3 contains 15 residues. The CDR3 bases are TGTGCCAGCAGCCCCTCCCCAGGCCGCAATCAGCCCCAGCATTTT. It translates to CASSPSPGRNQPQHF. Drawing the rest from reference TRBV5-5 and TRBJ1-5, the complete variable domain is DAGVTQSPTHLIKTRGQQVTLRCSPISGHKSVSWYQQVLGQGPQFIFQYYEKEERGRGNFPDRFSARQFPNYSSELNVNALLLGDSALYLCASSPSPGRNQPQHFGDGTRLSIL.

CDR3 residues: CAIADGTGSYEQYF. CDR3 sequence (DNA): TGTGCCATCGCCGATGGGACAGGCTCCTACGAGCAGTACTTC. V and J are TRBV10-3 and TRBJ2-7; 8 bases match TRBD1. The CDR3 contains 14 residues. Germline V gene sequence: CDR1 ENHRY, CDR2 SYGVKD. The junction had 6 bases not matched to a gene; V was cut back by 8 bases and J by 0 bases.

The CDR3 loop is CASSWETSGVDTQYF. CDR3 nucleotide sequence: TGTGCCAGCAGCTGGGAGACTAGCGGGGTTGATACGCAGTATTTT. The J gene is TRBJ2-3, the V gene TRBV5-6; 11 bases agree with TRBD2. This CDR3 is 15 amino acids long. Germline V gene lookup returns CDR1 SGHDT and CDR2 YYEEEE. Trimming removed 3 bases from V and 6 bases from J; junction bases left unmatched: 6.

The J gene is TRBJ2-5, the V gene TRBV2, with D possibly TRBD2 on 5 matching bases. V dropped 5 bases and J dropped 5 bases, with 18 bases sitting between them. CDR3 length: 15 amino acids. CDR1 and CDR2 from the germline V gene are SNHLY and FYNNEI. The CDR3 reads CASSKGVLVGETQYF. Here the CDR3 DNA reads TGTGCCAGCAGTAAGGGAGTTTTGGTAGGGGAGACCCAGTACTTC.

The chain links TRBV29-1 to TRBJ2-5; TRBD2 agrees at 11 bases. Looked up from germline, CDR1 is SQVTM and CDR2 is ANQGSEA. The V and J ends lost 8 bases and 5 bases, in that order; junction bases with no gene match: 7. The CDR3 has 13 residues. The CDR3 region is CSLRLAGPETQYF. The DNA of the CDR3 is TGCAGCCTTCGACTAGCGGGGCCGGAGACCCAGTACTTC.

V and J are TRBV15 and TRBJ2-6, with TRBD1 matching over 7 bases. The trim removed 3 bases at V and 2 bases at J, leaving 4 bases unmatched. The CDR3 runs 16 residues. The germline V gene encodes CDR1 LNHNV and CDR2 YYDKDF (reference sequence). For the CDR3, the DNA is TGTGCCACCAGCAGGAAACAGGGGACTGGGGCCAACGTCCTGACTTTC. Translating it yields CATSRKQGTGANVLTF.

This chain uses TRBV7-8 with TRBJ2-7; D is possibly TRBD2 (5 bases). Germline V gives CDR1 SGHVS, CDR2 FQNEAQ. V lost 3 bases, J lost 2 bases, and 14 bases lay in between. This CDR3 is 15 amino acids long. The CDR3 loop reads CASSFGRSSTYEQYF. CDR3 in DNA: TGTGCCAGCAGCTTCGGCCGTTCTAGCACCTACGAGCAGTACTTC.

This sequence joins TRBV4-1 and TRBJ1-2; D is unclear. The CDR3 loop spans 13 amino acids. Trimming removed 3 bases at V and 8 bases at J, with 13 bases between. Germline loops: CDR1 MGHRA, CDR2 YSYEKL. The CDR3 DNA reads TGCGCCAGCAGCCAGGGCGTTTTAACCGGCTACACCTTC. This codes for CASSQGVLTGYTF.

The chain employs TRBV2 and TRBJ2-2; 8 positions agree with TRBD1. CDR3 length: 16 amino acids. Germline V lookup: CDR1 SNHLY, CDR2 FYNNEI. With V trimmed by 5 bases and J by 3 bases, 8 bases remained unmatched. In DNA, the CDR3 is TGTGCCAGCAGTTTTCCTACAGGGGGTTACACCGGGGAGCTGTTTTTT. Translation: CASSFPTGGYTGELFF.

V is TRBV4-1 and J is TRBJ2-5; 10 nucleotides align to TRBD1. The CDR3 sequence is 21 residues long. J was trimmed by 3 bases and V by 6 bases; bases with no gene match: 25. The germline V gene encodes CDR1 MGHRA and CDR2 YSYEKL. As DNA, the CDR3 is TGCGCCAGCAGTCCAGGTCCTAGGGACAGGGGACCTTTCATCACGAAAGAGACCCAGTACTTC. This sequence encodes CASSPGPRDRGPFITKETQYF.

V gene TRBV5-1 combines with J gene TRBJ1-2, with a tentative D call TRBD1 (5 bases). Germline CDR1 SGHRS, CDR2 YFSETQ. The CDR3 length is 14 residues. The V end lost 0 bases, the J end lost 8 bases, and 14 bases lay between the germline ends. The CDR3 is CASSLARGDGGYTF. DNA for the CDR3: TGCGCCAGCAGCTTGGCTAGGGGCGATGGAGGCTACACCTTC. Combining the CDR3 with reference TRBV5-1 and TRBJ1-2 gives the whole variable domain KAGVTQTPRYLIKTRGQQVTLSCSPISGHRSVSWYQQTPGQGLQFLFEYFSETQRNKGNFPGRFSGRQFSNSRSEMNVSTLELGDSALYLCASSLARGDGGYTFGSGTRLTVV.

The V call is TRBV6-5, the J call TRBJ2-7; D is perhaps TRBD1 (5 bases). The germline V and J ends were trimmed by 5 bases and 0 bases, with 11 bases remaining between them. The germline V gene has CDR1 MNHEY and CDR2 SVGAGI. CDR3 length: 14 residues. The DNA of the CDR3 is TGTGCCAGCAGTGCAGACAGAAGCTCCTACGAGCAGTACTTC. It translates to CASSADRSSYEQYF.

With regard to this clone: This sample includes further DNA sequences coding for the same CDR3. V usage is TRBV6-5 and J usage is TRBJ2-1, with TRBD2 identical over 8 bases. Germline lookup yields CDR1 MNHEY and CDR2 SVGAGI. CDR3 length: 15 amino acids. With V trimmed by 0 bases and J by 5 bases, 3 bases remained unmatched. CDR3 protein: CASSYSLAGDNEQFF. In DNA form, the CDR3 reads TGTGCCAGCAGTTACTCGCTAGCGGGTGACAATGAGCAGTTCTTC.

This sequence joins TRBV11-2 and TRBJ1-2, with 8 bases identical to TRBD1. Per germline, CDR1 SGHAT and CDR2 FQNNGV. The trim removed 0 bases at V and 4 bases at J, leaving 7 bases unmatched. This CDR3 comprises 16 residues. CDR3 sequence reads: CASSLDGQGVLYGYTF. The CDR3 DNA reads TGTGCCAGCAGCTTAGATGGACAGGGAGTCCTCTATGGCTACACCTTC.

The genes are TRBV5-5 and TRBJ1-1, with a tentative D call TRBD1 (5 bases). V lost 7 bases, J lost 7 bases, and 26 bases lay in between. The CDR3 length is 16 residues. Germline CDR1 is SGHKS and CDR2 is YYEKEE (reference sequence). The CDR3 protein is CASGSRDRGVKSEAFF. CDR3 DNA sequence: TGTGCCAGCGGGTCGCGGGATCGGGGGGTTAAAAGTGAAGCTTTCTTT.

The V gene is TRBV27, the J gene TRBJ1-4; no definite D call. CDR3 length: 11 amino acids. From germline, CDR1 is MNHEY and CDR2 SMNVEV (reference sequence). V lost 7 bases, J lost 7 bases, and 7 bases lay in between. The CDR3 DNA sequence: TGTGCCAGCAAGCTAGGTGAAAAACTGTTTTTT. Protein: CASKLGEKLFF.